This section outlines one T cell receptor (beta chain) sequence together with its context. No antigen is known for it. The entry originates in a study of a mutant IDH1 vaccine in newly diagnosed glioma. The protocol was immunoSEQ multiplex PCR, while the TCRdb copy is restricted to in-frame clones and leaves out a portion. The profile shows roughly 60,000 clones, around 84% of them singletons. The CDR3 runs to 14 residues. Trimming at V came to 2 bases and at J to 5 bases, leaving 5 bases not matched to a gene. Germline V gene data show CDR1 as SGHNT and CDR2 as YYREEE (reference sequence). The time point denotes: week 23, last vaccination. Doses consisted of 300 ug of mutant IDH1 20-mer peptide each, paired with topical imiquimod. New WHO grade 3 or 4 astrocytomas that were IDH1-mutant and ATRX-lost had been found in donors. Study-wide results and caveats: Vaccine-induced responses were seen in 93.3% of patients, spanning several MHC alleles.

The genes are TRBV5-4 and TRBJ2-3, with 7 bases lining up with TRBD1. This receptor was identified in a man aged 25-45 years with glioma. The sample here was PBMCs, taken from a glioma patient whose treatment included an IDH1 peptide vaccine. The CDR3 region is CASSLSTGRDTQYF. In DNA form, the CDR3 reads TGTGCCAGCAGCTTATCGACAGGGCGAGATACGCAGTATTTT.